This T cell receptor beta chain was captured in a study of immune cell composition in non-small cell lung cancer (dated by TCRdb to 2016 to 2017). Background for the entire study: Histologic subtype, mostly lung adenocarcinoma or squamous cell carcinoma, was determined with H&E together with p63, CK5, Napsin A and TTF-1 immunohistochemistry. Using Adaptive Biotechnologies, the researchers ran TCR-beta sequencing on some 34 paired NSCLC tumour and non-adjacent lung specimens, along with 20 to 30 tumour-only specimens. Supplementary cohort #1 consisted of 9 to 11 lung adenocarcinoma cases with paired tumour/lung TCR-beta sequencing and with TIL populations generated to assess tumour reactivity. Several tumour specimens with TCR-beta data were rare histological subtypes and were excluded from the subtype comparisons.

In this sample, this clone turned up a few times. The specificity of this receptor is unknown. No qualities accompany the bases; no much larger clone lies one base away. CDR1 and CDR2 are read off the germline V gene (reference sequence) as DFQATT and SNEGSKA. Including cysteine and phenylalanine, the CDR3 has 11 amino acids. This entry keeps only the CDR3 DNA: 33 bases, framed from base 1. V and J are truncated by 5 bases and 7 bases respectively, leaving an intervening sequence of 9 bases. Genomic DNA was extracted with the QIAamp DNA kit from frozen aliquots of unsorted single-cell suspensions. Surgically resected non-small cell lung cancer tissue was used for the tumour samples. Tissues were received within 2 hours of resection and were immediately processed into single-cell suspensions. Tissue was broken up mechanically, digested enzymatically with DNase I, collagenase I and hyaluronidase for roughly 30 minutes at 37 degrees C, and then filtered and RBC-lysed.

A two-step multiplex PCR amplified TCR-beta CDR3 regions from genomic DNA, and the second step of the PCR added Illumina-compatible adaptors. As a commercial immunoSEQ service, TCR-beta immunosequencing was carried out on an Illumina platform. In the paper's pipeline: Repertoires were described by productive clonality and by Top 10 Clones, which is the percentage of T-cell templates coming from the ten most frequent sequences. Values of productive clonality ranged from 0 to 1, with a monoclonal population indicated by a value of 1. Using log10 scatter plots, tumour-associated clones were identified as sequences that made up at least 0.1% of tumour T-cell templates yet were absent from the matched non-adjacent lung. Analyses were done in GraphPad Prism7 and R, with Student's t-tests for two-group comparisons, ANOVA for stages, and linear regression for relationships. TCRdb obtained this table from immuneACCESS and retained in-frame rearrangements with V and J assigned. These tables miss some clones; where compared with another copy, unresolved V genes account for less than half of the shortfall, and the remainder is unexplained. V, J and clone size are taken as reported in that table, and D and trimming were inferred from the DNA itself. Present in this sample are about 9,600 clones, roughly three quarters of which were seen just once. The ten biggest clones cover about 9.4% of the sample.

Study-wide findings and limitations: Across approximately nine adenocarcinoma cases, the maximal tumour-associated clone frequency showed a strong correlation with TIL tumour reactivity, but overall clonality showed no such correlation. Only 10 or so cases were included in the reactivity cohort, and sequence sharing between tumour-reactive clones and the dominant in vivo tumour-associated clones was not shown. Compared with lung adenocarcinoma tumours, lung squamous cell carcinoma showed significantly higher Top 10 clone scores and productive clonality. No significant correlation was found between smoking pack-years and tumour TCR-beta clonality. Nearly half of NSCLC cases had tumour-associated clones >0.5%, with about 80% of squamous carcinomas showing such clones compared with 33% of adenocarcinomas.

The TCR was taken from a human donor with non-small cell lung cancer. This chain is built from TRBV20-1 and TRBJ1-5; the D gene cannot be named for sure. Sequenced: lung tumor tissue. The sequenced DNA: TGCAGTGCTTCACCCGGACAGCCCCAGCATTTT. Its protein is CSASPGQPQHF.